Following are 10 T cell receptor beta chains from one sample sequenced in a study of a mutant IDH1 vaccine in newly diagnosed glioma. Noted time point: baseline, week 1 (first vaccination visit). Treatment specified: pre-vaccination baseline after standard-of-care therapy. Produced via immunoSEQ multiplex PCR; TCRdb's table is partial and in-frame only. Among tens of thousands of clones listed, almost 85% were seen once. Sequences were derived from PBMCs, sampled from a glioma patient treated with radiotherapy, temozolomide or both. These receptors came from a man aged 35-49 years with glioma. Some clones in this sample may be carry-over from other donors' samples.

The rearrangement links TRBV29-1 to TRBJ2-7; a possible D gene is TRBD2 (6 bases). Germline assignment: CDR1 SQVTM and CDR2 ANQGSEA. The CDR3 runs 13 residues. Trimming took 5 bases from V and 3 from J, leaving 14 bases between them. The CDR3 loop reads CSVKGLNLYEQYF. The CDR3, as DNA: TGCAGCGTTAAGGGACTTAACCTCTACGAGCAGTACTTC.

V usage is TRBV5-1 and J usage is TRBJ1-5, with D maybe TRBD1 (5 bases). Germline values: CDR1 SGHRS, CDR2 YFSETQ. This CDR3 has 16 amino acids. V was trimmed by 0 bases and J by 7 bases, leaving 17 bases between them. The CDR3 DNA sequence: TGCGCCAGCAGCTTGGAAGACGGGGGAAAAGGCCAGCCCCAGCATTTT. It codes for CASSLEDGGKGQPQHF.

CDR3 sequence (DNA): TGCAGCGTTGAATTAGATCAGCAAGAGACCCAGTACTTC. Its translation: CSVELDQQETQYF. This sequence joins TRBV29-1 and TRBJ2-5; D is undetermined. CDR1 is SQVTM and CDR2 is ANQGSEA in the germline V gene. Trimming pared 2 bases from V and 2 bases from J, leaving 9 bases between. CDR3 length equals 13 residues.

The chain couples TRBV27 to TRBJ1-1, with D hard to call. The germline CDR1 and CDR2 sequences are MNHEY and SMNVEV (reference sequence). Trimming removed 6 bases from V and 4 bases from J, with 12 bases in between. The CDR3 extends over 13 amino acids. The CDR3 nucleotides are TGTGCCAGCAGGCCTCCCGGGCGCACTGAAGCTTTCTTT. This gives the protein CASRPPGRTEAFF.

V gene TRBV7-6 combines with J gene TRBJ2-7; either TRBD1 or TRBD2 may supply D (5 bases each). This CDR3 has 13 residues. V lost 5 bases and J 6 bases, leaving 14 bases between the germline ends. Germline V lookup: CDR1 SGHVS, CDR2 FNYEAQ. DNA of the CDR3: TGTGCCAGCAGCCCAGAATCCGGGGCCGAGCAGTACTTC. As protein: CASSPESGAEQYF.

This clone was detected only once. The chain combines TRBV2 with TRBJ1-5; possible D gene TRBD1, 5 bases. This CDR3 has 13 residues. In germline, CDR1 is SNHLY, CDR2 FYNNEI. V lost 8 bases and J lost 2, with 10 bases in between. This CDR3 reads CASLRGGNQPQHF. CDR3 DNA: TGTGCCAGCCTTCGGGGGGGCAATCAGCCCCAGCATTTT.

The chain uses TRBV4-1 and TRBJ2-7, with TRBD2 matching 8 bases. The CDR3 contains 19 residues. J gave up 4 bases and V 4 bases, and 21 bases lay outside the gene matches. The V gene's germline CDR1 is MGHRA and CDR2 YSYEKL. CDR3 protein: CASSRFSEGGAGGTYEQYF. The CDR3 nucleotides are TGCGCCAGCAGCCGCTTCAGCGAGGGAGGCGCGGGGGGTACTTACGAGCAGTACTTC.

This clone was detected only a few times. The rearrangement links TRBV6-5 to TRBJ1-2, with D possibly matching TRBD1 (6 bases). The V gene's germline CDR1 is MNHEY and CDR2 SVGAGI. The CDR3 extends over 13 amino acids. Trimming removed 4 bases from V and 5 bases from J, with 11 bases in between. CDR3 sequence (DNA): TGTGCCAGCAGTTCGGACAGCTCTTATGGCTACACCTTC. Translation: CASSSDSSYGYTF.

CDR3 loop: CASSPTPGGTRGYTF. CDR3 coding DNA: TGTGCCAGCAGCCCCACCCCCGGGGGTACCAGGGGCTACACCTTC. The J gene is TRBJ1-2, the V gene TRBV9, with TRBD1 as a possible D gene (5 bases). Germline V CDR1 and CDR2: SGDLS, YYNGEE. Trimming removed 4 bases from V and 8 bases from J, with 21 bases in between. This CDR3 contains 15 residues.

This sequence joins TRBV10-2 and TRBJ2-1; D unclear. CDR3 size: 12 residues. CDR1 and CDR2 from the germline V gene are WSHSY and SAAADI. The V end was cut by 6 bases, the J end by 6 bases, with 9 bases between. CDR3 DNA: TGCGCCAGCAGGAGTCCATTCAATGAGCAGTTCTTC. Translated: CASRSPFNEQFF.